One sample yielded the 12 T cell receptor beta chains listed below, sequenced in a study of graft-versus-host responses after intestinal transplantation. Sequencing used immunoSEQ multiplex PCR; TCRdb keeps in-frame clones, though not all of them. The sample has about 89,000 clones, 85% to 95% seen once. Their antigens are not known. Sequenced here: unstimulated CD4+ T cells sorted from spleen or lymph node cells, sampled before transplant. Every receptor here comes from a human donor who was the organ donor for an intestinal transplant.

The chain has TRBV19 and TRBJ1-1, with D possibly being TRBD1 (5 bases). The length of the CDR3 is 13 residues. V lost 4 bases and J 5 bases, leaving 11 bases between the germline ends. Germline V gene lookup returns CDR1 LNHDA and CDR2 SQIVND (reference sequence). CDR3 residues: CASSTSGETEAFF. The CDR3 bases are TGTGCCAGTAGTACATCGGGGGAGACTGAAGCTTTCTTT.

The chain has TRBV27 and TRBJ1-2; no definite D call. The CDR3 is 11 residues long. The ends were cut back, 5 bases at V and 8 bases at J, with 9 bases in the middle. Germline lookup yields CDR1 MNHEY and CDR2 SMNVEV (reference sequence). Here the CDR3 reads CASSGVGGYTF. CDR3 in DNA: TGTGCCAGCAGTGGCGTCGGGGGCTACACCTTC.

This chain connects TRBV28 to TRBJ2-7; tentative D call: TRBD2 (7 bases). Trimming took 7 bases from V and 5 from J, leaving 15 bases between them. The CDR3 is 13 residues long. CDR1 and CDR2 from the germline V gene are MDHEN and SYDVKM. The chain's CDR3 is CASIRRGADEQYF. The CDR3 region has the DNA TGTGCCAGCATCAGACGGGGGGCGGACGAGCAGTACTTC.

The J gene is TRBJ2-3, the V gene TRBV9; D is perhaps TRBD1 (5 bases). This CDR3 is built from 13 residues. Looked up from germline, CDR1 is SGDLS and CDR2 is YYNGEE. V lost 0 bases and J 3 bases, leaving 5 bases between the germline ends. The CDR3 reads CASSVGTTDTQYF. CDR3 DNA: TGTGCCAGCAGCGTAGGGACAACAGATACGCAGTATTTT.

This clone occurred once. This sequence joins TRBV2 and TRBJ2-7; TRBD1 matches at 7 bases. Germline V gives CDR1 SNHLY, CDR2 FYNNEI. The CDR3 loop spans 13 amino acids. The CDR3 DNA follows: TGTGCTAACAGGCGACAGGGTTCCTACGAGCAGTACTTC. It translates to CANRRQGSYEQYF.

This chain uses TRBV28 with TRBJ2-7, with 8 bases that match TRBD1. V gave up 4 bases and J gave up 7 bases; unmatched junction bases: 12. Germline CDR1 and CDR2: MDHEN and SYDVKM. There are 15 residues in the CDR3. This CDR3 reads CASSSHGQGGLEQYF. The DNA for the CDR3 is TGTGCCAGCAGTTCCCACGGACAGGGAGGTCTGGAGCAGTACTTC.

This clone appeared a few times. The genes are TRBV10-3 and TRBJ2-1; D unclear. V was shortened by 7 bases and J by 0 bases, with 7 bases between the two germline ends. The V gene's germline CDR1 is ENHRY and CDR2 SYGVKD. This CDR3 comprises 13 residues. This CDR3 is CAITVGSYNEQFF. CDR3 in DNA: TGTGCCATCACGGTCGGCTCCTACAATGAGCAGTTCTTC.

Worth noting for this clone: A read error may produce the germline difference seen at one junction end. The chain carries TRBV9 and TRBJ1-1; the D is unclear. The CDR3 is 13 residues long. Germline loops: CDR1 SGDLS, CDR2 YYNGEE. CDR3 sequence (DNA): TGTGCCAGCAGCGTAGGCTGGAACACTGAAGCTTCCTTT. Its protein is CASSVGWNTEASF.

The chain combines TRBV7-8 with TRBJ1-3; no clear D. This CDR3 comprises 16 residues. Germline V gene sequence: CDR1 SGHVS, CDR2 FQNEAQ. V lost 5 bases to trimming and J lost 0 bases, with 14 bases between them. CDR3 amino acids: CASSRTLFSSGNTIYF. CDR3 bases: TGTGCCAGCAGCAGGACCTTGTTCAGCTCTGGAAACACCATATATTTT.

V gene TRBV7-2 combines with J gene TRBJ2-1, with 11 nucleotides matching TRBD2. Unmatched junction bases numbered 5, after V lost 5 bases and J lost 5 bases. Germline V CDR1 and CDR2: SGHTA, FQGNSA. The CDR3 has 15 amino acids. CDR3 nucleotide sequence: TGTGCCAGCAGCCTGGGACTAGCGGAGCACAATGAGCAGTTCTTC. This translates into CASSLGLAEHNEQFF.

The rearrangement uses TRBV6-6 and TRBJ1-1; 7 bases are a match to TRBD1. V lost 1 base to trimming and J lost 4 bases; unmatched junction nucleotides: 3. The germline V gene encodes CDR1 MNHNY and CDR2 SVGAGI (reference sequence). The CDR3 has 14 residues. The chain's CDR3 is CASSYLQGRTEAFF. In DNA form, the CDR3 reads TGTGCCAGCAGTTACTTACAGGGGCGCACTGAAGCTTTCTTT.

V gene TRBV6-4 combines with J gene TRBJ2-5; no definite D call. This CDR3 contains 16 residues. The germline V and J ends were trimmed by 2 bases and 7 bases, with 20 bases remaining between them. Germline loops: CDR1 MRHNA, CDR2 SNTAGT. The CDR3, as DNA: TGTGCCAGCAGTGACCCCATATTGGTGAGTTTGGGGACCCAGTACTTC. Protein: CASSDPILVSLGTQYF.